Below, 25 T cell receptor beta chains from the same sample are listed, as sequenced in a study of OX40 agonist ivuxolimab in advanced cancers. Clones were read by immunoSEQ multiplex PCR, and TCRdb kept only the in-frame ones, dropping some. The table records 54,000 or so clones, around 80% of them present only once. The sequenced sample was CD4+ or CD8+ T cells sorted from blood, obtained in a trial of the OX40 agonist ivuxolimab. The receptors shown here come from an adult with an advanced solid tumor such as melanoma, head and neck, liver or kidney cancer.

The V and J genes are TRBV5-8 and TRBJ1-1, with a tentative D call TRBD1 (6 bases). The germline CDR1 and CDR2 sequences are SGHTS and YDEGEE. The CDR3 spans 12 residues. V shed 2 bases and J shed 8 bases, with 10 bases lying between them. The CDR3 loop is CASSLIQGEAFF. CDR3 nucleotides: TGTGCCAGCAGCTTAATCCAGGGGGAAGCTTTCTTT.

The chain combines TRBV11-2 with TRBJ2-3, with 10 positions matching TRBD2. The CDR3 sequence is 16 residues long. The junction had 4 bases not matched to a gene; V was cut back by 4 bases and J by 0 bases. Germline V CDR1 and CDR2: SGHAT, FQNNGV. This CDR3 is CASSYRAGGSTDTQYF. Written as DNA, the CDR3 is TGTGCCAGCAGCTACAGAGCGGGGGGGAGCACAGATACGCAGTATTTT.

The table lists this clone with a few counts. The J gene is TRBJ2-2, the V gene TRBV4-3, with D possibly matching TRBD2 (7 bases). Trimming removed 4 bases from V and 1 base from J, with 13 bases in between. This CDR3 contains 16 residues. Germline CDR1 and CDR2: LGHNA and YSLEER. CDR3 DNA sequence: TGCGCCAGCAGCCCCAGGGGACTAAGGAACACCGGGGAGCTGTTTTTT. This gives the protein CASSPRGLRNTGELFF.

The chain recombines TRBV5-6 with TRBJ2-7; TRBD2 agrees at 9 bases. The J segment lost 7 bases and the V segment lost 0 bases, leaving 8 bases of the junction unmatched. CDR3 length: 15 amino acids. CDR1 and CDR2 from the germline V gene are SGHDT and YYEEEE. The DNA for the CDR3 is TGTGCCAGCAGCTTGGCCGGGCGGGAGGGAGGTGAGCAGTACTTC. Translation: CASSLAGREGGEQYF. Variable domain in full (rest from reference TRBV5-6 and TRBJ2-7): DAGVTQSPTHLIKTRGQQVTLRCSPKSGHDTVSWYQQALGQGPQFIFQYYEEEERQRGNFPDRFSGHQFPNYSSELNVNALLLGDSALYLCASSLAGREGGEQYFGPGTRLTVT.

The rearrangement uses TRBV5-1 and TRBJ2-5, with a weak D call TRBD1 (5 bases). V gave up 1 base and J gave up 4 bases, with 11 bases separating them. Germline V gives CDR1 SGHRS, CDR2 YFSETQ. This CDR3 has 14 amino acids. CDR3 in amino acids: CASSLSGKGETQYF. The CDR3 coding sequence is TGCGCCAGCAGCTTGTCAGGGAAGGGAGAGACCCAGTACTTC.

J is TRBJ1-1 and V is TRBV25-1; D remains ambiguous. Trimming pared 1 base from V and 9 bases from J, leaving 6 bases between. CDR1 is MGHDK and CDR2 is SYGVNS in the germline V gene. This CDR3 region has 11 residues. CDR3 DNA: TGTGCCAGCAGTGAATTTGGACAAGCTTTCTTT. Protein sequence: CASSEFGQAFF.

This rearrangement joins TRBV5-1 to TRBJ1-4, with D possibly TRBD1 on 5 matching bases. Per the germline V gene, CDR1 is SGHRS and CDR2 is YFSETQ. Trimming pared 0 bases from V and 1 base from J, leaving 13 bases between. The length of the CDR3 is 17 residues. CDR3 sequence: CASSLGGGGGTNEKLFF. In DNA form, the CDR3 reads TGCGCCAGCAGCTTGGGAGGCGGTGGGGGAACTAATGAAAAACTGTTTTTT.

The chain uses TRBV11-3 and TRBJ2-2, with D hard to call. The V gene lost 4 bases and the J gene lost 1 base, with 4 bases spanning the gap. The CDR3 sequence is 13 residues long. The germline V gene has CDR1 SGHNT and CDR2 YENEEA. The CDR3 DNA is TGTGCCAGCAGCTCCAGGAACACCGGGGAGCTGTTTTTT. Its translation is CASSSRNTGELFF.

The J gene is TRBJ2-3, the V gene TRBV5-1; no definite D call. Deletions cut 4 bases from V and 5 bases from J, with 14 bases between. This CDR3 is built from 14 residues. From germline, CDR1 is SGHRS and CDR2 YFSETQ. The CDR3 nucleotides read TGCGCCAGCAGCACCTCCCAGGTTCAAGATACGCAGTATTTT. This translates into CASSTSQVQDTQYF.

The CDR3 sequence: CASATGDYQPQHF. CDR3 in DNA: TGTGCCAGCGCTACAGGTGATTATCAGCCCCAGCATTTT. The J gene is TRBJ1-5, the V gene TRBV19; tentatively, D is TRBD1 (5 bases). CDR1 and CDR2 from the germline V gene are LNHDA and SQIVND (reference sequence). Trimming shortened V by 9 bases and J by 5 bases, and 14 bases separated the two germline ends. The CDR3 is 13 amino acids.

The chain is built from TRBV5-5 and TRBJ2-1, with 8 bases matching TRBD1. CDR3 length: 14 residues. The germline V gene has CDR1 SGHKS and CDR2 YYEKEE (reference sequence). The junction had 9 bases not matched to a gene; V was cut back by 4 bases and J by 9 bases. The CDR3 spells CASSLPDRGSEQFF. CDR3 bases: TGTGCCAGCAGCCTTCCCGACAGGGGTAGTGAGCAGTTCTTC.

This rearrangement joins TRBV19 to TRBJ1-1; tentative D call: TRBD1 (6 bases). V was shortened by 4 bases and J by 0 bases, with 15 bases between the two germline ends. Germline values: CDR1 LNHDA, CDR2 SQIVND (reference sequence). The CDR3 has 16 residues. The CDR3 DNA reads TGTGCCAGTAGTAGGAGGGGGGGATGGATGAACACTGAAGCTTTCTTT. Protein: CASSRRGGWMNTEAFF. Filled out from reference TRBV19 and TRBJ1-1, the complete variable domain reads DGGITQSPKYLFRKEGQNVTLSCEQNLNHDAMYWYRQDPGQGLRLIYYSQIVNDFQKGDIAEGYSVSREKKESFPLTVTSAQKNPTAFYLCASSRRGGWMNTEAFFGQGTRLTVV.

This sequence joins TRBV15 and TRBJ1-3, with D possibly being TRBD1 (5 bases). The germline V gene has CDR1 LNHNV and CDR2 YYDKDF (reference sequence). V shed 5 bases and J shed 7 bases, with 15 bases lying between them. The CDR3 length is 14 residues. CDR3 protein: CATSLGRGGNTIYF. DNA of the CDR3: TGTGCCACCAGCCTTGGTCGGGGGGGGAACACCATATATTTT.

This chain uses TRBV25-1 with TRBJ1-1; D perhaps matches TRBD1 (5 bases). V dropped 0 bases and J dropped 0 bases, with 8 bases sitting between them. The CDR3 has 15 amino acids. Germline values: CDR1 MGHDK, CDR2 SYGVNS. As DNA, the CDR3 is TGTGCCAGCAGTGAATACGGGACGGTGAACACTGAAGCTTTCTTT. It is translated as CASSEYGTVNTEAFF. The variable domain in full, with the rest retrieved from reference TRBV25-1 and TRBJ1-1, is EADIYQTPRYLVIGTGKKITLECSQTMGHDKMYWYQQDPGMELHLIHYSYGVNSTEKGDLSSESTVSRIRTEHFPLTLESARPSHTSQYLCASSEYGTVNTEAFFGQGTRLTVV.

The chain joins TRBV2 to TRBJ2-1; maybe TRBD1 (5 bases). The V end was cut by 3 bases, the J end by 6 bases, with 18 bases between. Germline values: CDR1 SNHLY, CDR2 FYNNEI. The CDR3 extends over 16 amino acids. CDR3 residues: CASSDIRTRSVNEQFF. The CDR3 region has the DNA TGTGCCAGCAGTGATATTCGGACACGGTCGGTCAATGAGCAGTTCTTC.

The chain recombines TRBV20-1 with TRBJ2-7, with D perhaps TRBD2 (6 bases). V lost 6 bases and J lost 6, with 12 bases in between. This CDR3 is 11 amino acids long. Germline CDR1 and CDR2: DFQATT and SNEGSKA (reference sequence). CDR3 loop: CSARRAGEQYF. In DNA form, the CDR3 reads TGCAGTGCGCGGAGGGCGGGCGAGCAGTACTTC.

The chain joins TRBV2 to TRBJ1-1, with D unclear. V lost 3 bases and J 3 bases, leaving 8 bases between the germline ends. Germline V gives CDR1 SNHLY, CDR2 FYNNEI. The CDR3 is 13 residues long. CDR3 in amino acids: CASSEVWDTEAFF. The CDR3 coding sequence is TGTGCCAGCAGTGAGGTTTGGGACACTGAAGCTTTCTTT.

The rearrangement joins TRBV7-2 to TRBJ1-1, with D unresolved. The V gene's germline CDR1 is SGHTA and CDR2 FQGNSA. V lost 5 bases, J lost 2 bases, and 15 bases lay in between. CDR3 length: 15 residues. Written as DNA, the CDR3 is TGTGCCAGCAGCCCTGTGGTCGGGGTCAACACTGAAGCTTTCTTT. This codes for CASSPVVGVNTEAFF.

V is TRBV18 and J is TRBJ2-1; 12 bases line up with TRBD2. This CDR3 contains 16 residues. J lost 1 base, V lost 3 bases, and 1 base had no gene match. Germline V CDR1 and CDR2: KGHSH, LQKENI. DNA of the CDR3: TGTGCCAGCTCACCCCTAGCGGGAGGGTCCTACAATGAGCAGTTCTTC. Its protein is CASSPLAGGSYNEQFF.

This clone was seen a handful of times. The CDR3 nucleotides read TGTGCCAGCTCACCCTTGGACGGGCGAGGGGGCTACACCTTC. Encoded protein: CASSPLDGRGGYTF. The chain has TRBV18 and TRBJ1-2, with unresolved D. V gave up 3 bases and J gave up 8 bases, with 16 bases separating them. This CDR3 has 14 amino acids. The germline gives CDR1 KGHSH, CDR2 LQKENI.

This clone has just a few counts. In DNA, the CDR3 is TGCGCCAGCAGCCAAACACCCAACACTGAAGCTTTCTTT. This sequence encodes CASSQTPNTEAFF. This chain joins TRBV4-1 and TRBJ1-1; no reliable D call. From germline, CDR1 is MGHRA and CDR2 YSYEKL. Trimming cost V 2 bases and J 2 bases, with 6 bases left between them. The CDR3 is 13 residues long.

This clone turned up a few times. The chain combines TRBV28 with TRBJ1-1, with a possible D match to TRBD1 (5 bases). V lost 7 bases and J lost 4, with 7 bases in between. This CDR3 region has 11 residues. CDR1 and CDR2 from the germline V gene are MDHEN and SYDVKM. CDR3 sequence reads: CASMGGTEAFF. CDR3 nucleotides: TGTGCCAGCATGGGGGGCACTGAAGCTTTCTTT.

The V call is TRBV7-6, the J call TRBJ1-3, with D unresolved. V was shortened by 5 bases and J by 0 bases, with 8 bases between the two germline ends. This CDR3 has 14 residues. Germline CDR1 and CDR2: SGHVS and FNYEAQ. CDR3 sequence (DNA): TGTGCCAGCAGCACACCTAGCTCTGGAAACACCATATATTTT. Translated: CASSTPSSGNTIYF.

The DNA of the CDR3 is TGTGCCAGCAGCTTCCCCGGGACGGTTTCCTACGAGCAGTACTTC. Protein: CASSFPGTVSYEQYF. V usage is TRBV5-4 and J usage is TRBJ2-7; the D call may be TRBD1 or TRBD2 (5 bases each). Per germline, CDR1 SGHNT and CDR2 YYREEE (reference sequence). V was clipped by 2 bases and J by 1 base, with 13 bases between them. The CDR3 runs to 15 residues. Full variable domain (missing parts from reference TRBV5-4 and TRBJ2-7): ETGVTQSPTHLIKTRGQQVTLRCSSQSGHNTVSWYQQALGQGPQFIFQYYREEENGRGNFPPRFSGLQFPNYSSELNVNALELDDSALYLCASSFPGTVSYEQYFGPGTRLTVT.

This chain joins TRBV5-1 and TRBJ1-4; 7 bases line up with TRBD1. Germline values: CDR1 SGHRS, CDR2 YFSETQ. The CDR3 sequence is 15 residues long. V gave up 2 bases and J gave up 5 bases; unmatched junction bases: 6. The CDR3 bases are TGCGCCAGCAGCTTTGGAGGGGGCGGGAATGAAAAACTGTTTTTT. Its protein product is CASSFGGGGNEKLFF.